A selection of T cell receptor beta chains follows, all from one sample in a study of Tregs in tolerant kidney transplant recipients. Measured with immunoSEQ multiplex PCR; TCRdb has only the in-frame clones, and not every one. The data contain nearly 15,000 clones, roughly 77% of them singletons. Sequenced here: Tregs from blood, sampled before the transplant. These receptors were collected from a human donor who received a combined kidney and bone marrow transplant. Each CDR3 is given with its conserved first and last residue. The order of the fields is J gene, D gene, V gene, CDR3 protein. D genes are given only for firm matches.

TRBJ1-1 | . | TRBV15 | CATSRDRTRAFF
TRBJ2-4 | . | TRBV4-1 | CASSQDRTGGAKNIQYF
TRBJ1-5 | TRBD1 | TRBV18 | CASSPVQGAQPQHF
TRBJ2-1 | . | TRBV28 | CASSFSATTVYNEQFF
TRBJ2-7 | . | TRBV7-8 | CASSLVTGDEQYF
TRBJ1-2 | . | TRBV28 | CASSLWTELGYTF
TRBJ1-5 | TRBD1 | TRBV19 | CASSTDRSQPQHF
TRBJ2-7 | . | TRBV28 | CAIGGTYEQYF
TRBJ2-7 | . | TRBV2 | CASSRGSFSYEQYF
TRBJ1-2 | . | TRBV30 | CAWSHRGDGYTF
TRBJ1-1 | . | TRBV5-1 | CASSPQTGITEAFF
TRBJ2-2 | TRBD2 | TRBV11-2 | CASSLVGSGGFTGELFF
TRBJ2-7 | TRBD2 | TRBV6-1 | CASSARLAGGSYEQYF
TRBJ1-3 | TRBD1 | TRBV6-6 | CASSGWTGSGNTIYF
TRBJ1-2 | TRBD1 | TRBV10-3 | CAIMTDRDYGYTF
TRBJ2-3 | . | TRBV5-1 | CASSLRLRDTQYF
TRBJ1-4 | TRBD1 | TRBV15 | CATSRGQGWGEKLFF
TRBJ2-5 | TRBD2 | TRBV7-8 | CASSRGGLVIETQYF
TRBJ2-1 | . | TRBV9 | CASSVDGGGVQFF
TRBJ1-4 | TRBD1 | TRBV5-4 | CASSSQGANEKLFF
TRBJ2-2 | . | TRBV7-6 | CASSSRGGNTGELFF
TRBJ2-7 | . | TRBV7-2 | CASSFHSLGEQYF
TRBJ2-3 | . | TRBV7-6 | CASSFPGRDTQYF
TRBJ2-7 | . | TRBV7-9 | CASTLTGLSSYEQYF
TRBJ1-5 | . | TRBV6-6 | CASSYSFGTDNQPQHF
TRBJ2-3 | . | TRBV4-1 | CASSQFGGTSDTQYF
TRBJ1-1 | TRBD1 | TRBV30 | CAWGTGETEAFF
TRBJ1-6 | . | TRBV4-1 | CASSRQTDNSPLHF
TRBJ2-5 | . | TRBV10-1 | CASSDGGRGGETQYF
TRBJ2-3 | . | TRBV28 | CASRGWGADTQYF
TRBJ1-2 | TRBD1 | TRBV2 | CASSGEMTGGYGYTF
TRBJ2-7 | TRBD1 | TRBV6-6 | CASSYLRKTGDYEQYF
TRBJ2-5 | TRBD1 | TRBV6-5 | CASSWDRGQETQYF
TRBJ1-2 | TRBD1 | TRBV6-1 | CASRGDRERVYGYTF
TRBJ2-6 | . | TRBV29-1 | CSVDDRSGANVLTF
TRBJ1-2 | TRBD1 | TRBV5-1 | CASSGDRGLGGYTF
TRBJ2-2 | TRBD2 | TRBV6-1 | CASSWTSLEELFF
TRBJ1-2 | TRBD1 | TRBV2 | CASSDGTGAGYGYTF
TRBJ1-2 | . | TRBV5-4 | CASSLVGAVGYTF
TRBJ1-4 | . | TRBV7-9 | CASSYDSSNEKLFF
TRBJ1-5 | . | TRBV11-2 | CASSPSTGRGNQPQHF
TRBJ1-6 | . | TRBV10-3 | CAIRSSYNSPLHF
TRBJ1-4 | . | TRBV28 | CASSSDSEKLFF
TRBJ1-6 | TRBD1 | TRBV5-1 | CASSLQGGYYNSPLHF
TRBJ2-1 | TRBD2 | TRBV7-2 | CASSLGSKREGYSYNEQFF
TRBJ2-1 | TRBD1 | TRBV5-6 | CASSFRTGGVYNEQFF
TRBJ1-1 | . | TRBV11-2 | CASSNKGGIAFF
TRBJ2-3 | . | TRBV20-1 | CSARFPDTQYF
TRBJ1-5 | TRBD1 | TRBV15 | CATSRGDRPNQPQHF
TRBJ1-4 | . | TRBV4-1 | CASRAVLTNEKLFF
TRBJ2-7 | TRBD1 | TRBV28 | CASSSPGGQSLEQYF
TRBJ2-3 | . | TRBV14 | CASSPRLGKAYTQYF
TRBJ2-1 | TRBD2 | TRBV4-2 | CASSQGTSGGSRVNEQFF
TRBJ1-1 | . | TRBV5-6 | CASGNRPGTPGEAFF
TRBJ2-4 | . | TRBV5-4 | CASSFYRDKKNIQYF